Listed below are T cell receptor beta chains from one sample, sequenced in a study of control samples from healthy donors and cancer patients. Sequencing used immunoSEQ multiplex PCR; TCRdb keeps in-frame clones, though not all of them. The sample has around 100,000 clones, roughly 89% seen once; the top ten hold 3%. Source material: blood. Source of these receptors: a human donor in good health. The donor label of this sample is uncertain. CDR3s include the opening cysteine and the closing phenylalanine or tryptophan. A D gene is named only where the DNA matches it firmly. The listing skips clone size in some rows; elsewhere it reads once, few, many or a size class.

size,V,J,D,CDR3,DNA
-,TRBV24-1,TRBJ1-1,-,CATSDRATAEAFF,TGTGCCACCAGTGATCGGGCCACCGCTGAAGCTTTCTTT
-,TRBV2,TRBJ1-4,-,CASRTDPGGYNEKLFF,TGTGCCAGCAGAACCGACCCGGGAGGATATAATGAAAAACTGTTTTTT
medium-sized,TRBV6-5,TRBJ2-5,-,CASSTGLRGKETQYF,TGTGCCAGCAGCACGGGGCTACGGGGCAAAGAGACCCAGTACTTC
-,TRBV6-1,TRBJ1-2,-,CASSEAEGWGYTF,TGTGCCAGCAGTGAAGCTGAGGGTTGGGGCTACACCTTC
few,TRBV5-6,TRBJ2-7,-,CASSLAVEQYF,TGTGCCAGCAGCTTGGCCGTAGAGCAGTACTTC
-,TRBV11-2,TRBJ1-3,-,CASSPGGNTIYF,TGTGCCAGCAGCCCGGGCGGAAACACCATATATTTT
-,TRBV3-1/TRBV3-2,TRBJ2-5,-,CASSQGETQYF,TGTGCCAGCAGCCAAGGCGAGACCCAGTACTTC
-,TRBV20-1,TRBJ2-1,-,CSASSSRSSYNEQFF,TGCAGTGCTAGTTCTAGCCGGAGCTCCTACAATGAGCAGTTCTTC
once,TRBV19,TRBJ1-5,TRBD1,CASSSGTGNQPQHF,TGTGCCAGTAGTTCCGGGACAGGGAATCAGCCCCAGCATTTT
-,TRBV24-1,TRBJ1-1,TRBD1,CATSGDRSTEAFF,TGTGCCACCAGTGGGGACAGGAGCACTGAAGCTTTCTTT
-,TRBV2,TRBJ1-1,-,CASSDASRGTEAFF,TGTGCCAGCAGTGACGCCAGTCGAGGCACTGAAGCTTTCTTT
-,TRBV5-6,TRBJ1-6,TRBD1,CASSPKDREVSPLHF,TGTGCCAGCAGCCCAAAGGACAGGGAGGTTTCACCCCTCCACTTT
-,TRBV19,TRBJ1-5,-,CASMGAQGQNGGPQHF,TGTGCCAGTATGGGCGCCCAGGGACAAAACGGGGGGCCCCAGCATTTT
-,TRBV6-5,TRBJ1-3,-,CASSRDRLAIYF,TGTGCCAGCAGTCGCGACAGGTTGGCCATATATTTT
-,TRBV25-1,TRBJ2-1,-,CASSESGWGSYNEQFF,TGTGCCAGCAGTGAATCTGGGTGGGGTTCTTACAATGAGCAGTTCTTC
-,TRBV18,TRBJ1-1,TRBD1,CASSLWTGEITEAFF,TGTGCCAGCTCACTCTGGACAGGAGAGATCACTGAAGCTTTCTTT
-,TRBV10-1,TRBJ2-1,-,CASSERRNEQFF,TGCGCCAGCAGTGAGCGCAGGAATGAGCAGTTCTTC
-,TRBV6-2/TRBV6-3,TRBJ1-6,-,CASSTSGGLYSPLHF,TGTGCCAGCAGTACAAGCGGGGGGCTGTATTCACCCCTCCACTTT
-,TRBV27,TRBJ1-1,-,CASSSNWLNTEAFF,TGTGCCAGCAGTTCAAATTGGCTGAACACTGAAGCTTTCTTT
-,TRBV6-5,TRBJ1-2,-,CASSFRAWSDNYGYTF,TGTGCCAGCAGTTTTAGGGCTTGGTCAGACAACTATGGCTACACCTTC
-,TRBV6-2/TRBV6-3,TRBJ2-7,-,CASSRPTSRAREQYF,TGTGCCAGCAGTCGACCAACTAGCCGGGCTAGGGAGCAGTACTTC
-,TRBV5-6,TRBJ1-4,TRBD1,CASSLLGQGMNEKLFF,TGTGCCAGCAGCTTGCTGGGACAGGGGATGAATGAAAAACTGTTTTTT
-,TRBV6-5,TRBJ1-6,-,CASRPRQDLVAPLHF,TGTGCCAGCAGACCGCGACAGGACCTTGTGGCACCCCTCCACTTT
-,TRBV27,TRBJ1-1,-,CASSLSRGPVPEAFF,TGTGCCAGCAGTTTATCGAGGGGACCGGTCCCTGAAGCTTTCTTT
-,TRBV2,TRBJ1-5,-,CASGQGSGALQPQHF,TGTGCCAGCGGCCAAGGGTCAGGGGCATTACAGCCCCAGCATTTT
few,TRBV11-2,TRBJ2-3,TRBD1,CASSQPGQGYSDTQYF,TGTGCCAGCAGCCAACCGGGACAGGGGTATTCAGATACGCAGTATTTT
-,TRBV5-4,TRBJ2-3,TRBD2,CASSPLAGGTDTQYF,TGTGCCAGCAGTCCTCTAGCGGGGGGCACAGATACGCAGTATTTT
-,TRBV24-1,TRBJ2-3,TRBD2,CATSDSNPTRSGGSDTQYF,TGTGCCACCAGTGATTCGAATCCGACTAGATCGGGGGGTTCAGATACGCAGTATTTT
few,TRBV7-9,TRBJ1-5,-,CASSLSGDQPQHF,TGTGCCAGCAGCCTCTCAGGGGATCAGCCCCAGCATTTT
few,TRBV6-6,TRBJ1-4,-,CASSYSTEGEKLFF,TGTGCCAGCAGTTACTCGACAGAGGGTGAAAAACTGTTTTTT
-,TRBV14,TRBJ2-6,-,CASSAGVVLTF,TGTGCCAGCAGCGCCGGAGTGGTCCTGACTTTC
-,TRBV28,TRBJ1-3,-,CASSKGGIRNTIYF,TGTGCCAGCAGTAAGGGGGGAATCAGAAACACCATATATTTT
once,TRBV5-4,TRBJ1-4,-,CASSLGGRQNEKLFF,TGTGCCAGCAGCCTGGGGGGGAGACAGAATGAAAAACTGTTTTTT
-,TRBV6-5,TRBJ1-6,TRBD1,CASSFKGAGNSPLHF,TGTGCCAGCAGTTTCAAGGGGGCCGGGAATTCACCCCTCCACTTT
once,TRBV5-6,TRBJ2-1,-,CASSRRVREQFF,TGTGCCAGCAGCCGAAGGGTCCGTGAGCAGTTCTTC
-,TRBV5-6,TRBJ2-5,-,CASSLDLGRETQYF,TGTGCCAGCAGCTTGGATTTAGGGAGGGAGACCCAGTACTTC
few,TRBV7-3,TRBJ2-4,TRBD2,CASSPRGSGVSIQYF,TGTGCCAGCAGCCCCCGCGGGAGCGGAGTGAGCATTCAGTACTTC
-,TRBV12-3/TRBV12-4,TRBJ1-5,TRBD1,CASQGARNQPQHF,TGTGCCAGCCAGGGGGCGAGGAATCAGCCCCAGCATTTT
-,TRBV20-1,TRBJ1-1,-,CSSLENTEAFF,TGCAGTTCTCTCGAGAACACTGAAGCTTTCTTT
-,TRBV2,TRBJ1-6,-,CASRGVAGLNLHF,TGTGCCAGCAGAGGGGTTGCCGGACTCAACCTCCACTTT